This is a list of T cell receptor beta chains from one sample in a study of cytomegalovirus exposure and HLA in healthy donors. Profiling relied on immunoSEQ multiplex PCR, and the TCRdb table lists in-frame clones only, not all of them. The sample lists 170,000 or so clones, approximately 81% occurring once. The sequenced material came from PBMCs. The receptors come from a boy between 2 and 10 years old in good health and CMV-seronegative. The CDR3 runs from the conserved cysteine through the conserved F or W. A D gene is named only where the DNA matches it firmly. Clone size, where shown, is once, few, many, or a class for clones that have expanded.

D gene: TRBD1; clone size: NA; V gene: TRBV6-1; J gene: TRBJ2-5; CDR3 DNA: TGTGCCGGCAGTACCGGGACAGGGGGCGGTGAGACCCAGTACTTC; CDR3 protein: CAGSTGTGGGETQYF
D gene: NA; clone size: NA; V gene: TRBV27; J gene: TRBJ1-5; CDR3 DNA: TGTGCCAGCGGACCGGGACACTCGGGGCATCGCAATCAGCCCCAGCATTTT; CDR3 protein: CASGPGHSGHRNQPQHF
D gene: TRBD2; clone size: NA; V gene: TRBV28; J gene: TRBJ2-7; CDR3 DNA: TGTGCCAGCAGTTCCGCGAGACTAGCGGGACTCTACGAGCAGTACTTC; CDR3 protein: CASSSARLAGLYEQYF
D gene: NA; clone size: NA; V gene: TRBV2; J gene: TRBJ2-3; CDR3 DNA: TGTGCCAGCACCGGGGATTCAGATACGCAGTATTTT; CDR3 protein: CASTGDSDTQYF
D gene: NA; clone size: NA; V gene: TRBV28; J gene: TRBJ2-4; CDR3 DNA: TGTGCCAGCAGTTTTAACGGCAGGGGTTCCGAAAACATTCAGTACTTC; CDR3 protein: CASSFNGRGSENIQYF
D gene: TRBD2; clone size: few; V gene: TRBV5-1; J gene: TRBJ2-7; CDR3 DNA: TGCGCCAGCAGCTTGGAACTCGGGACTAGGTCCTACGAGCAGTACTTC; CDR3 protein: CASSLELGTRSYEQYF
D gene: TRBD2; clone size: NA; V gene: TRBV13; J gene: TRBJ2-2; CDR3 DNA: TGTGCCAGCAGCTTAGTGGTTGGGCTAGCGGACGAGTTGGGCACCGGGGAGCTGTTTTTT; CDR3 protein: CASSLVVGLADELGTGELFF
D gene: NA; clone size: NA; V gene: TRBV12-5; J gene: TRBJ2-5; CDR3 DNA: TGTGCTAGTGGCTCGGGTGCAGGGGCAGGGGAGACCCAGTACTTC; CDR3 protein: CASGSGAGAGETQYF
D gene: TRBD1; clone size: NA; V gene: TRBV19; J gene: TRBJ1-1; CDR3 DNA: TGTGCCAGTAGTCCGCGACAGGGAGGAACTGAAGCTTTCTTT; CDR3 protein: CASSPRQGGTEAFF
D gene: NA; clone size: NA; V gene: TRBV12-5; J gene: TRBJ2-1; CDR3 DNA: TGTGCTAGTGGGCAACAGGGTGAGGGTTACAATGAGCAGTTCTTC; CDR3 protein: CASGQQGEGYNEQFF
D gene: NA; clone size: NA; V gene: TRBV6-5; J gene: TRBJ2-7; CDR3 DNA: TGTGCCAGCAGTACGGGACTGTACCCCTACGAGCAGTACTTC; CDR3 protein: CASSTGLYPYEQYF
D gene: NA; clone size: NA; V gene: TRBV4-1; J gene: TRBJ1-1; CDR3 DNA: TGCGCCAGCAGCCAAGATAGGGGTATGAACACTGAAGCTTTCTTT; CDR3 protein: CASSQDRGMNTEAFF
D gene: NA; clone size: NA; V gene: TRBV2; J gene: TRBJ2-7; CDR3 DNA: TGTGCCAGCAGTGATAGACTAACGGTCTCCTACGAGCAGTACTTC; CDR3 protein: CASSDRLTVSYEQYF
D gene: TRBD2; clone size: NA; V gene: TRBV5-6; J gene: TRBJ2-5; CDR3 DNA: TGTGCCAGCAGCCTCCGCCTAGCGGGTGTCCAAGAGACCCAGTACTTC; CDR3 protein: CASSLRLAGVQETQYF
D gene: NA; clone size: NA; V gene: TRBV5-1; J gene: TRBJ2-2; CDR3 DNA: TGCGCCAGCAGCTTGGGAGTCGACACCGGGGAGCTGTTTTTT; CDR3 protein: CASSLGVDTGELFF
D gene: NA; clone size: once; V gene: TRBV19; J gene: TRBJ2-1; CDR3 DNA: TGTGCCAGTAGTATGCGATCTGAGCAGTTCTTC; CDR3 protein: CASSMRSEQFF
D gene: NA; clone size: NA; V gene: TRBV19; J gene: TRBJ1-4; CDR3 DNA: TGTGCCAGTAGTATCACCCCGGGGGATGAAAAACTGTTTTTT; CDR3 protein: CASSITPGDEKLFF
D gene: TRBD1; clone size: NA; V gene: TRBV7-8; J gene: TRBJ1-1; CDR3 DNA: TGTGCCAGCAGCTTCCCCAGGACAGGGGCGAACACTGAAGCTTTCTTT; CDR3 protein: CASSFPRTGANTEAFF
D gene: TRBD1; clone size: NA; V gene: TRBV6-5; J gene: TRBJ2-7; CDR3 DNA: TGTGCCAGCAGTTACGACGGGACAGGGGGCTTCGAGCAGTACTTC; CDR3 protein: CASSYDGTGGFEQYF
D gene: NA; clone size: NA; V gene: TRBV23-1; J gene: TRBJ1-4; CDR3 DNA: TGCGCCAGCAGTCACCCCAGGGTGGGTGAAAAACTGTTTTTT; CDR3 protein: CASSHPRVGEKLFF
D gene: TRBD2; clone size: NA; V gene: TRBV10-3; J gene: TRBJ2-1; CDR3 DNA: TGTGCCATCAGTGATACGGGAGGGCCATTAATAGTTTACAATGAGCAGTTCTTC; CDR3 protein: CAISDTGGPLIVYNEQFF
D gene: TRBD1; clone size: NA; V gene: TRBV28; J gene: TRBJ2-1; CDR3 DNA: TGTGCCAGCAGTCCCAGGGGGCTACGTCTGCTCAATGAGCAGTTCTTC; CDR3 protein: CASSPRGLRLLNEQFF
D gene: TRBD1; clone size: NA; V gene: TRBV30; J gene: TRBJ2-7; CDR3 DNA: TGTGCCTGGAGTTTTACCCCCTTTTACAGGGGGCCTTCCTACGAGCAGTACTTC; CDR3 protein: CAWSFTPFYRGPSYEQYF
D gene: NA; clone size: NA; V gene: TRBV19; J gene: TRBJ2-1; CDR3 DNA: TGTGCCAGTAGTATAAACCCCCTCGGGTACAATGAGCAGTTCTTC; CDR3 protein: CASSINPLGYNEQFF
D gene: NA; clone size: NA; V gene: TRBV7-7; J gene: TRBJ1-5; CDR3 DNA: TGTGCCCCTAGCCCATCGGACAGAACCAATCAGCCCCAGCATTTT; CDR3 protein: CAPSPSDRTNQPQHF
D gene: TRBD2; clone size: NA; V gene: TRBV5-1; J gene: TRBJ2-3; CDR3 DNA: TGCGCCAGCAGCGCACTAGCGGCTAGCACAGATACGCAGTATTTT; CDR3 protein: CASSALAASTDTQYF
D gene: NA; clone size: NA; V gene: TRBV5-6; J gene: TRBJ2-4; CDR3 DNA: TGTGCCAGCAGCTTGAACGGGGGCATTCAGTACTTC; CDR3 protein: CASSLNGGIQYF
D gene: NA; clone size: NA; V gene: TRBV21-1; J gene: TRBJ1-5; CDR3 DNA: TGTGCCAGCAGCAAAGGATCAGGAAGCAATCAGCCCCAGCATTTT; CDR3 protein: CASSKGSGSNQPQHF
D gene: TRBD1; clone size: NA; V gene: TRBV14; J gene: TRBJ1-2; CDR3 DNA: TGTGCCAGCAGCCTTATGGGACAGCTCCACTATGGCTACACCTTC; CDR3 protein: CASSLMGQLHYGYTF